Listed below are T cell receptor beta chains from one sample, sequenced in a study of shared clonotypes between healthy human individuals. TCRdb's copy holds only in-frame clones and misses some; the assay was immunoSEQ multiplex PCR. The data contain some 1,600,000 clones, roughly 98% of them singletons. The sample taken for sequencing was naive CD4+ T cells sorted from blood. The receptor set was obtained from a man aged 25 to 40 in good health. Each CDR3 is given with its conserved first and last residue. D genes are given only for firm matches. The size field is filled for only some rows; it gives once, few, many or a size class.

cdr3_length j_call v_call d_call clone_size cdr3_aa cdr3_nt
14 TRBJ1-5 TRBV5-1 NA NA CASSESYSNQPQHF TGCGCCAGCAGTGAGAGTTATAGCAATCAGCCCCAGCATTTT
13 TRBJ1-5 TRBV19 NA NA CASRGDSNQPQHF TGTGCCAGTAGGGGGGACAGCAATCAGCCCCAGCATTTT
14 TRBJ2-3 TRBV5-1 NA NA CASSSTTGADTQYF TGCGCCAGCAGCTCGACTACGGGAGCAGATACGCAGTATTTT
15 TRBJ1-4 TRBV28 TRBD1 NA CASSRTGETNEKLFF TGTGCCAGCAGTCGGACAGGGGAGACAAATGAAAAACTGTTTTTT
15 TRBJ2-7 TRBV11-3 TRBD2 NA CASSLASGSMYEQYF TGTGCCAGCAGCTTAGCTAGCGGGAGTATGTACGAGCAGTACTTC
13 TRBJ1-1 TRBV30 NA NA CAWTGPGLAEAFF TGTGCCTGGACGGGCCCAGGGTTGGCTGAAGCTTTCTTT
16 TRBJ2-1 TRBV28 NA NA CASSSTWVERSKKQFF TGTGCCAGCAGTTCCACATGGGTAGAGCGATCAAAGAAGCAGTTCTTC
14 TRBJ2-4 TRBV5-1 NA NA CASSTGLAKNIQYF TGCGCCAGCAGCACGGGACTAGCCAAAAACATTCAGTACTTC
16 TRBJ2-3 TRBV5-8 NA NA CASFHGRGRSADTQYF TGTGCCAGCTTTCACGGCCGGGGGCGCTCTGCAGATACGCAGTATTTT
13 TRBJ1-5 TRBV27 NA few CASSLSGYQPQHF TGTGCCAGCAGTTTATCAGGGTATCAGCCCCAGCATTTT
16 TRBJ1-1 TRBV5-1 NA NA CASSRTIGAPNTEAFF TGCGCCAGCAGTCGGACCATTGGGGCCCCGAACACTGAAGCTTTCTTT
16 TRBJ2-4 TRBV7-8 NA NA CASSLVASQAKNIQYF TGTGCCAGCAGCTTAGTGGCCAGCCAAGCCAAAAACATTCAGTACTTC
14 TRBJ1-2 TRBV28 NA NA CASSRDSTNYGYTF TGTGCCAGCAGTAGGGACTCTACTAACTATGGCTACACCTTC
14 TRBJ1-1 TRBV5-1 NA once CASSFEGMNTEAFF TGCGCCAGCAGCTTTGAGGGGATGAACACTGAAGCTTTCTTT
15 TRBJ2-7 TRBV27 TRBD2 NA CASSSSGRSSYEQYF TGTGCCAGCAGTTCAAGCGGGAGGAGCTCCTACGAGCAGTACTTC
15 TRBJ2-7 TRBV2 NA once CASTRDIGASDEQYF TGTGCCAGCACAAGGGACATAGGGGCCTCAGACGAGCAGTACTTC
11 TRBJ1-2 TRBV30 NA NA CAWSYSYGYTF TGTGCCTGGAGTTACAGTTATGGCTACACCTTC
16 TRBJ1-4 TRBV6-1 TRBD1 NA CASSEAAVRGLGLQFF TGTGCCAGCAGTGAAGCGGCCGTCAGGGGGCTCGGACTTCAGTTTTTT
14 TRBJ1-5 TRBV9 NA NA CASSVVGAGQPQHF TGTGCCAGCAGCGTAGTCGGGGCTGGTCAGCCCCAGCATTTT